Following are 13 T cell receptor beta chains from one sample sequenced in a study of blood T cell repertoires in COVID-19. Sequencing used immunoSEQ multiplex PCR; TCRdb keeps in-frame clones, though not all of them. The table shows under 150,000 clones, with 88% occurring only once. The sample was peripheral blood. These receptors were obtained from a human donor in a cohort sampled during active COVID-19.

The CDR3 spells CASSFPRTVNTEAFF. Written as DNA, the CDR3 is TGTGCCAGCAGTTTCCCAAGGACAGTGAACACTGAAGCTTTCTTT. The chain is built from TRBV6-2 or TRBV6-3 and TRBJ1-1; D possibly corresponds to TRBD1 (6 bases). This CDR3 spans 15 amino acids. Germline V gene lookup returns CDR1 MNHEY and CDR2 SVGEGT. The V and J ends lost 4 bases and 0 bases respectively, with 12 bases between them.

This clone was seen more than once but under ten times. The V gene is TRBV30, the J gene TRBJ1-2, with a weak D call TRBD1 (5 bases). The CDR3 consists of 14 residues. CDR1 is GTSNPN, CDR2 SVGIG, per germline (reference sequence). V was pared by 0 bases and J by 7 bases, with 15 bases between. The CDR3 protein is CAWSVGRVIAGYTF. The DNA for the CDR3 is TGTGCCTGGAGTGTGGGCAGGGTTATCGCTGGCTACACCTTC.

The V gene is TRBV4-1, the J gene TRBJ1-5; D is unclear. With 0 bases removed from V and 6 bases from J, the gap between germline ends came to 12 bases. Germline assignment: CDR1 MGHRA and CDR2 YSYEKL. CDR3 length equals 15 residues. CDR3 sequence: CASSQDPGRSQPQHF. CDR3 coding DNA: TGCGCCAGCAGCCAAGATCCGGGTAGAAGTCAGCCCCAGCATTTT.

V is TRBV6-5 and J is TRBJ1-2; D unclear. This CDR3 spans 14 amino acids. Germline CDR1 MNHEY, CDR2 SVGAGI. Trimming cost V 6 bases and J 4 bases, with 15 bases left between them. CDR3 nucleotide sequence: TGTGCCAGCAGCCGGGGAAGCAACTCCTATGGCTACACCTTC. Protein product: CASSRGSNSYGYTF.

This chain uses TRBV5-4 with TRBJ1-3; the match to TRBD1 covers 7 bases. The V and J ends lost 4 bases and 0 bases, in that order; junction bases with no gene match: 7. Germline values: CDR1 SGHNT, CDR2 YYREEE (reference sequence). There are 16 residues in the CDR3. The DNA of the CDR3 is TGTGCCAGCAGCCCGGACAGGCCGAGCTCTGGAAACACCATATATTTT. Protein sequence: CASSPDRPSSGNTIYF.

V and J are TRBV5-1 and TRBJ2-5; TRBD1 aligns across 11 bases. The CDR3 totals 17 residues. Germline assignment: CDR1 SGHRS and CDR2 YFSETQ. With 4 bases clipped from V and 9 bases from J, the junction kept 17 bases outside the gene matches. In nucleotides, the CDR3 is TGCGCCAGCAGCCCCCTAGGGACAGGGGGAAAAAGGGGGGCCCAGTACTTC. Its translation: CASSPLGTGGKRGAQYF. The whole variable domain, remainder taken from reference TRBV5-1 and TRBJ2-5, is KAGVTQTPRYLIKTRGQQVTLSCSPISGHRSVSWYQQTPGQGLQFLFEYFSETQRNKGNFPGRFSGRQFSNSRSEMNVSTLELGDSALYLCASSPLGTGGKRGAQYFGPGTRLLVL.

The V gene is TRBV5-1, the J gene TRBJ2-3, with D tentatively TRBD1 (8 bases). The germline CDR1 and CDR2 sequences are SGHRS and YFSETQ. Trimming shortened V by 4 bases and J by 6 bases, and 15 bases separated the two germline ends. CDR3 size: 14 residues. The CDR3 region is CASSPGQGGDTQYF. As DNA, the CDR3 is TGCGCCAGCAGCCCCGGACAGGGAGGGGATACGCAGTATTTT.

This clone was seen only once. This chain uses TRBV7-2 with TRBJ1-4; 9 nucleotides match TRBD1. Germline V gene data show CDR1 as SGHTA and CDR2 as FQGNSA. The CDR3 contains 16 residues. The trim removed 5 bases at V and 0 bases at J, leaving 4 bases unmatched. The CDR3 spells CASSMDRGTTNEKLFF. The CDR3 bases are TGTGCCAGCAGCATGGACAGGGGCACAACTAATGAAAAACTGTTTTTT.

This sequence joins TRBV2 and TRBJ2-3, with a possible D match to TRBD2 (5 bases). V was pared by 8 bases and J by 1 base, with 22 bases between. The germline CDR1 and CDR2 sequences are SNHLY and FYNNEI. The CDR3 has 17 residues. In DNA form, the CDR3 reads TGTGCCAGCGCTAGCCCGGCGCGGTCTTGGGGCACAGATACGCAGTATTTT. Protein product: CASASPARSWGTDTQYF.

V is TRBV4-3 and J is TRBJ1-4; tentative D call: TRBD1 (6 bases). Germline CDR1 is LGHNA and CDR2 is YSLEER. The CDR3 loop spans 17 amino acids. The ends were cut back, 0 bases at V and 5 bases at J, with 16 bases in the middle. DNA for the CDR3: TGCGCCAGCAGCCAAGACATTACAGGGTTCGGAAATGAAAAACTGTTTTTT. Amino acids: CASSQDITGFGNEKLFF.

The chain links TRBV4-1 to TRBJ2-3, with no clear D. Trimming removed 0 bases at V and 5 bases at J, with 9 bases between. This CDR3 comprises 14 residues. Germline V gene data show CDR1 as MGHRA and CDR2 as YSYEKL. For the CDR3, the DNA is TGCGCCAGCAGCCAAGATCTCGCGGTAGATACGCAGTATTTT. Translating it yields CASSQDLAVDTQYF.

The genes are TRBV19 and TRBJ2-2; 8 bases align to TRBD1. J lost 1 base, V lost 7 bases, and 5 bases had no gene match. This CDR3 comprises 15 residues. Per the germline V gene, CDR1 is LNHDA and CDR2 is SQIVND (reference sequence). The CDR3, as DNA: TGTGCCAGTATCGCGACAGGGGTGAACACCGGGGAGCTGTTTTTT. This translates into CASIATGVNTGELFF. The full variable domain, completed using reference TRBV19 and TRBJ2-2, is DGGITQSPKYLFRKEGQNVTLSCEQNLNHDAMYWYRQDPGQGLRLIYYSQIVNDFQKGDIAEGYSVSREKKESFPLTVTSAQKNPTAFYLCASIATGVNTGELFFGEGSRLTVL.

The chain carries TRBV27 and TRBJ2-7, with 12 bases identical to TRBD2. The CDR3 length is 17 residues. From germline, CDR1 is MNHEY and CDR2 SMNVEV (reference sequence). Trimming cost V 1 base and J 2 bases; bases outside gene matches: 6. The CDR3: CASSLYPSSGGAYEQYF. The CDR3 bases are TGTGCCAGCAGTTTATATCCCTCTAGCGGGGGGGCCTACGAGCAGTACTTC.